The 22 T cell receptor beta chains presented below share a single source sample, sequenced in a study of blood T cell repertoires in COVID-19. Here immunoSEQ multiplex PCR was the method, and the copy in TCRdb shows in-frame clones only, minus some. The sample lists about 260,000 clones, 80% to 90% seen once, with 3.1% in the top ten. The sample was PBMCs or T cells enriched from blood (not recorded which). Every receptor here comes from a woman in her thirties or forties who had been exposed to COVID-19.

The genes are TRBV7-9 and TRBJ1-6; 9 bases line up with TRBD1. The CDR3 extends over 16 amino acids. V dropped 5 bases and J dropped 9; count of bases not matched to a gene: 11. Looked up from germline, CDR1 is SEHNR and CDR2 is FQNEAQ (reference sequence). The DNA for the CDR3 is TGTGCCAGCAGCGAGCCGGGACAGGGAGCTGCTTCACCCCTCCACTTT. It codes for CASSEPGQGAASPLHF.

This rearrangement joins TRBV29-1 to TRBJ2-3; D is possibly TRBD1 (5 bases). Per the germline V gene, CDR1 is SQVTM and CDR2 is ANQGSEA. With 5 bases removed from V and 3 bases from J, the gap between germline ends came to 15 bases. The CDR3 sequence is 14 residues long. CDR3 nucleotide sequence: TGCAGCGTTCGGCAGGGTTTGCGGACAGATACGCAGTATTTT. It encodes CSVRQGLRTDTQYF.

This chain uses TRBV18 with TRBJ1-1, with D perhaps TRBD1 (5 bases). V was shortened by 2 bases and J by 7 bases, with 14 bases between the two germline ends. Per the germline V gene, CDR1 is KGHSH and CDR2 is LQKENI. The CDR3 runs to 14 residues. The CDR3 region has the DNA TGTGCCAGCTCACCAGACAGTACTTCTCTTGAAGCTTTCTTT. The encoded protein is CASSPDSTSLEAFF.

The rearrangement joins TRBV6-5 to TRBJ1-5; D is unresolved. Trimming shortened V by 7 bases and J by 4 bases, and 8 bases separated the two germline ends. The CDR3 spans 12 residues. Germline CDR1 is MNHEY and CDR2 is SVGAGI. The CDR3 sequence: CASKQQNQPQHF. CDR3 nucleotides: TGTGCCAGCAAACAGCAAAATCAGCCCCAGCATTTT.

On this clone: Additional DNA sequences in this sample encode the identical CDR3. The CDR3 is CASSLDRATNEKLFF. CDR3 sequence (DNA): TGCGCCAGCAGCTTGGACAGGGCTACTAATGAAAAACTGTTTTTT. The rearrangement joins TRBV5-1 to TRBJ1-4; TRBD1 is a possible D gene (6 bases). Trimming took off 0 bases at V and 2 bases at J, with 8 bases between the two ends. CDR1 is SGHRS and CDR2 is YFSETQ in the germline V gene. The CDR3 extends over 15 amino acids.

The CDR3 coding sequence is TGTGCCAGCAGTTCATGGAGGACCGGAACCTATGGCTACACCTTC. This sequence encodes CASSSWRTGTYGYTF. The chain joins TRBV2 to TRBJ1-2; unclear D gene. This CDR3 has 15 residues. Germline-derived CDR1 and CDR2 are SNHLY and FYNNEI. V was cut by 5 bases and J by 4 bases, with 17 bases left in between.

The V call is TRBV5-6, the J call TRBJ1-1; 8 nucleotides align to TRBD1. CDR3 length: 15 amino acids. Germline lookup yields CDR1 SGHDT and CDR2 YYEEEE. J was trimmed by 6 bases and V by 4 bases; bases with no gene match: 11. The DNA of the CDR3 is TGTGCCAGCAGCGGTGGACAGGGTGAGGCCGCTGAAGCTTTCTTT. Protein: CASSGGQGEAAEAFF.

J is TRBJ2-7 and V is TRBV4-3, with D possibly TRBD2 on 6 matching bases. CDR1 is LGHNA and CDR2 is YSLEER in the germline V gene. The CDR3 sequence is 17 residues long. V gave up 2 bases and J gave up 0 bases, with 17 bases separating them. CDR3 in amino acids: CASSQFDSGGSSYEQYF. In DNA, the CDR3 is TGCGCCAGCAGCCAATTCGATAGCGGTGGCAGCTCCTACGAGCAGTACTTC.

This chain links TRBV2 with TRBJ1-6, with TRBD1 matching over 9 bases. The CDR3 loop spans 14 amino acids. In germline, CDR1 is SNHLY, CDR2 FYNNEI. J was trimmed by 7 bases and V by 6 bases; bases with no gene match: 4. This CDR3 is CASRGQGPNSPLHF. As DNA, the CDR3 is TGTGCCAGCAGGGGACAGGGTCCGAATTCACCCCTCCACTTT.

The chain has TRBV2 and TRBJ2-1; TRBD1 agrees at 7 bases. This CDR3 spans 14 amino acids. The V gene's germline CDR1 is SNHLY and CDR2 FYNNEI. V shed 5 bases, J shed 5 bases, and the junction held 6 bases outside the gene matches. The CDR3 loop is CASSIRQGDNEQFF. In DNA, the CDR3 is TGTGCCAGCAGTATTAGACAGGGAGACAATGAGCAGTTCTTC.

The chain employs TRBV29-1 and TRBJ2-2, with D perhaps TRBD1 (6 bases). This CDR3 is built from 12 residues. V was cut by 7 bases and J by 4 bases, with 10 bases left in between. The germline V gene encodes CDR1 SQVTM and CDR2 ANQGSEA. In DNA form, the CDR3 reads TGCAGCGCCATGACAGGCACCGGGGAGCTGTTTTTT. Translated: CSAMTGTGELFF.

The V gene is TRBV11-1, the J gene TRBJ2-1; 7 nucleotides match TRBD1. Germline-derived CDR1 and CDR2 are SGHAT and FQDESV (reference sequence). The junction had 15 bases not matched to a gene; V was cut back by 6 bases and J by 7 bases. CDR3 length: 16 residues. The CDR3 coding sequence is TGTGCCAGCAGGCCACGAAGGACAGGAGGCCGAAATGAGCAGTTCTTC. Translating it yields CASRPRRTGGRNEQFF.

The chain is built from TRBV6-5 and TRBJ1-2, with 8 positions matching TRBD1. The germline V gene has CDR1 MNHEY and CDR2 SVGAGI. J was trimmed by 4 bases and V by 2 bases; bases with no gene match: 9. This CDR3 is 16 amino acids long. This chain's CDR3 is CASSYIRAGGFYGYTF. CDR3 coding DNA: TGTGCCAGCAGTTACATCCGTGCAGGGGGCTTCTATGGCTACACCTTC.

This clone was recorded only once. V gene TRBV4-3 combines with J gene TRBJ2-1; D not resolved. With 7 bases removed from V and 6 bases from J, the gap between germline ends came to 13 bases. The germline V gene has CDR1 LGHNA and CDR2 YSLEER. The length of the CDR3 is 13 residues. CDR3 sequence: CASTTAGSNEQFF. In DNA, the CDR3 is TGCGCCAGCACCACTGCAGGTTCCAATGAGCAGTTCTTC.

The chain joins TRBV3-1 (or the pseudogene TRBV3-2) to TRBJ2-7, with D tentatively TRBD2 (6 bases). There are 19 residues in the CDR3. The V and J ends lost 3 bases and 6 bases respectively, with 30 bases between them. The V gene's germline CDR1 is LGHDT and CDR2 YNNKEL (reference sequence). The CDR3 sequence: CASSQRTHRRGSSDCEQYV. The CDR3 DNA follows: TGTGCCAGCAGCCAGCGCACCCATAGGCGGGGATCGAGTGATTGCGAGCAGTACGTC.

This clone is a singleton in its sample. CDR3 DNA sequence: TGTGCCAGCAGTGAAGGGCTAGCGGCGTACCAAGAGACCCAGTACTTC. This sequence encodes CASSEGLAAYQETQYF. This chain connects TRBV2 to TRBJ2-5; 7 nucleotides align to TRBD2. Trimming cost V 1 base and J 0 bases; bases outside gene matches: 5. The CDR3 consists of 16 residues. The germline V gene has CDR1 SNHLY and CDR2 FYNNEI.

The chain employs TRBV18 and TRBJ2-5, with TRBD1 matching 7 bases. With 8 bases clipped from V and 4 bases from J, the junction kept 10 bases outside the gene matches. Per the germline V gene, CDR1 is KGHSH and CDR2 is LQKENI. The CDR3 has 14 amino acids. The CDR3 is CASRGWDRAETQYF. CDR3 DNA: TGTGCCAGCCGGGGCTGGGACAGAGCAGAGACCCAGTACTTC.

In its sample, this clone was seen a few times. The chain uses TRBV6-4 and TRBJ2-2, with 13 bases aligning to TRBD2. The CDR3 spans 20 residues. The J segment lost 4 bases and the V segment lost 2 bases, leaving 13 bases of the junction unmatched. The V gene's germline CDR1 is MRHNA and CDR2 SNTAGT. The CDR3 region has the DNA TGTGCCAGCAGTGACCCTCTTGCCGGACTAGCGGGAGATTTCACCGGGGAGCTGTTTTTT. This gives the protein CASSDPLAGLAGDFTGELFF.

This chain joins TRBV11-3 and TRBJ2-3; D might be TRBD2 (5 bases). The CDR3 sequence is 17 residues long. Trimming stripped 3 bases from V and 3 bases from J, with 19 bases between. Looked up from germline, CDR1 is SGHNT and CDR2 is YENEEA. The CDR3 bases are TGTGCCAGCAGCTTGTCGTGGGGTAGCGTGGTAACAGATACGCAGTATTTT. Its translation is CASSLSWGSVVTDTQYF.

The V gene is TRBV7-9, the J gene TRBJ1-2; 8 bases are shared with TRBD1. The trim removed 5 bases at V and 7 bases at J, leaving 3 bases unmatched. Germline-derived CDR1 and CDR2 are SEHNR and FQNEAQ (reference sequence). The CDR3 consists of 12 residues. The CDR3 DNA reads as TGTGCCAGCAGCCAGGGGGCTCGTGGCTACACCTTC. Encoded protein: CASSQGARGYTF.

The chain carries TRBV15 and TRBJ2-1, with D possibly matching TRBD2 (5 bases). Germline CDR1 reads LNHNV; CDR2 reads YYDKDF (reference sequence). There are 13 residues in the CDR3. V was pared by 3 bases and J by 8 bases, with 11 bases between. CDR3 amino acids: CATSRVTGDEQFF. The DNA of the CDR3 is TGTGCCACCAGCAGGGTGACCGGGGATGAGCAGTTCTTC.

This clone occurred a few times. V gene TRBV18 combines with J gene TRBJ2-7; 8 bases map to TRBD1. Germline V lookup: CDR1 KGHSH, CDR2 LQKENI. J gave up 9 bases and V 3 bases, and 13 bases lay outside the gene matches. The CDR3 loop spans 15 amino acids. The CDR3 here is CASSPQDRASRGQYF. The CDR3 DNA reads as TGTGCCAGCTCACCTCAGGACAGGGCAAGTAGGGGGCAGTACTTC. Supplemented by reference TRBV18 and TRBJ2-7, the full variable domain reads NAGVMQNPRHLVRRRGQEARLRCSPMKGHSHVYWYRQLPEEGLKFMVYLQKENIIDESGMPKERFSAEFPKEGPSILRIQQVVRGDSAAYFCASSPQDRASRGQYFGPGTRLTVT.